This record covers a single T cell receptor (beta chain). Its binding antigen is unknown. No base-level quality is on record; no much larger clone is a single base apart. These data belong to a study of cytomegalovirus exposure and HLA in healthy donors (dated by TCRdb to 2017 to 2019). The study in broad terms: An earlier analysis of about 560 of the donors reported 276 Gb of sequence data and 95 million to 130 million unique TCR beta sequences obtained from 150 million to 200 million T cells. Along with the approximately 700-subject first cohort, a separate validation cohort of 120 different subjects was used. The study combined high-throughput TCR immunosequencing, statistical association of individual TCRs with disease status, and machine learning to predict cytomegalovirus infection status. The later analysis used no new phenotypic data to find candidate immune exposures, relying instead on TCR beta sequences and their occurrence across donors. In a later genetic analysis, genome-wide SNP genotypes for about 55% of the 666 donors were used, and that subset was treated as a discovery cohort. An early release that covered roughly 600 HLA-typed donors contained approximately 300 gigabases of sequencing data and about 84 million unique TCR sequences. The genetic ancestry cluster associated with self-reported Caucasian donors included about 81% of the roughly 410 genotyped donors. Alongside the repertoire data, information on donor age, sex, ethnicity and CMV serostatus was compiled. Among several hundred genotyped donors of the cohort, an average of roughly 230,000 unique TCR beta nucleotide sequences was sequenced per donor, of which 15% to 20% were non-productive. To decide whether each TCR beta V gene segment behaved as functional or pseudogenic, an earlier analysis of over 500 of the donors relied on high-throughput TCR beta sequencing. Every repertoire in the discovery cohort had been generated on one and the same sequencing platform. Both class I and class II loci were covered by HLA typing, at four-digit resolution. In a later analysis, previously published TCR beta repertoires from some 640 donors were re-analyzed and high-resolution HLA genotyping was added so that TCR occurrence patterns could be studied. A handful of DR-DQ haplotypes were handled as single units for association and clustering because linkage in the cohort was strong. Typing coverage varied by locus: roughly 629-630 donors for A, B, C, DRB1 and DQB1; more than 500 for DQA1; more than 600 for DPA1; approximately 470 for DPB1. The aim of the study was to test whether cataloging public T cell receptors could identify signatures of past pathogen exposure. The study profiled the T cell repertoires of 666 subjects by immunosequencing and related them to cytomegalovirus serostatus. Study-wide findings and limitations: In both the original and validation cohorts, the classifier was reported to diagnose cytomegalovirus status with high specificity and sensitivity. A later analysis reported that several top co-occurrence clusters appeared linked to parvovirus B19, influenza, CMV and Epstein-Barr virus. Three of the identified cytomegalovirus-associated TCR beta chains were confirmed in vitro to be specific for cytomegalovirus antigens. Some IMGT-functional V segments, including TRBV6-2 and TRBV6-3, could not be distinguished by the 87-base-pair reads and were therefore excluded. In a later analysis, HLA-associated TCR beta chains were found to be more clonally expanded and to have lower generation probabilities than equally common non-associated chains. In a later analysis, the rate of TCR association differed among HLA loci, with DRB1 alleles having the most associated TCRs and HLA-C alleles having the fewest. An association between a missense DCLRE1C variant and V-gene and J-gene trimming of TCR beta chains was found in a later genetic analysis and replicated in an independent cohort. Linkage disequilibrium might explain the correlated functional status among segregating V segments, but an unknown experimental factor could not be ruled out. When HLA alleles, especially DR and DQ, strongly co-occurred, attributing TCR associations to individual alleles was difficult. A further reported finding was that TCR beta sequences accurately predicted the HLA-A and HLA-B alleles for most subjects in the first cohort. The authors suggested that the approach could potentially be generalized to other disease states and immunological phenotypes. In an earlier analysis of roughly 500 of the donors, most TCR beta V segments appeared in productive rearrangements about 87% or about 30% of the time, broadly matching IMGT annotations. A later analysis associated 17,000 or so TCR beta sequences with specific HLA alleles at a false discovery rate of 0.05. The study gave a list of some 150 TCR beta chains associated with cytomegalovirus. The sequencing pipeline was judged likely to have produced a cluster of highly shared sequence variants as a technical artifact. CMV serostatus was the only immune exposure information available for the cohort. The cohort was sequenced for TCR beta chains only, and without alpha or paired-chain data the features that could be detected were limited. About 17 rarely observed V segments, including chromosome 9 orphons, were excluded from the earlier analysis of almost 600 of the donors because counts were too low. Across donors, most TCR sequences were observed very rarely, whereas some public TCRs were present in many individuals. Most CMV-associated TCR beta chains appeared to be HLA-restricted in a later analysis, and the HLA associations seemed to be driven largely by CMV exposure. Because some donors lacked HLA typing at each locus, the association tests relied only on the typed subset. According to a later genetic analysis, donors in an Asian-associated ancestry cluster had fewer N-insertions in productive TCRs than the approximately 710-donor mean. The presence/absence analyses assumed that sequencing depth was roughly uniform across donors, and that assumption may not be true.

Libraries came from the immunoSEQ multiplex PCR assay. For the multiplex PCR, a mixture combining 60 forward primers for TCR Vbeta segments and 13 reverse primers for TCR Jbeta segments was used. The CDR3 region of rearranged TCR beta genes was amplified from genomic DNA by a multiplex PCR assay. On the Illumina HiSeq System, the amplified TCR beta libraries were sequenced as 87-base-pair reads. The paper's processing steps were these. In a later analysis, some 80 million unique TCR beta chains were counted across the roughly 610 repertoires, and about 9.9 million of these chains were shared by at least two donors. Raw reads were error-corrected and collapsed into unique sequences by a nearest-neighbor algorithm in which closely related sequences were merged to remove PCR and sequencing errors. V, D and J gene segments were assigned by aligning CDR3 sequences to IMGT reference sequences. For a sequence to be retained, a match of at least six nucleotides to both a V gene segment and a J gene segment was required. Rearrangements were called productive when the CDR3 lacked stop codons and stayed in frame with V and J; all others were non-productive. Following IMGT convention, CDR3 was defined as the stretch from the second conserved V-encoded cysteine to the conserved J-encoded phenylalanine. Sequences without an unambiguous match to a single V gene segment were excluded from the earlier analysis of several hundred of the donors. In an earlier analysis of several hundred of the donors, V segments were called functional above 56.7% productive rearrangements and were called segregating when the between-donor standard deviation exceeded 5%. A statistical classification framework was developed to diagnose cytomegalovirus status using the catalog of TCR beta chain sequences. A later analysis assigned V and J genes by comparing TCR nucleotide sequences with IMGT/GENE-DB human TR gene sequences. Using the TCRdist pipeline, a later analysis assigned CDR3 sequences along with most-parsimonious VDJ recombination scenarios. A later analysis defined each TCR beta chain by its CDR3 amino acid sequence plus V-gene family, and excluded reads lacking a unique V-gene family. In a later analysis, fewer than 600 highly shared, low-generation-probability nucleotide sequences were removed to address suspected cross-contamination and a sequencing artifact. A later analysis calculated a clonal expansion index for each public chain from normalized within-repertoire ranks of inferred template counts. In a later analysis, generation probabilities were computed using a VDJ recombination model fitted to out-of-frame rearrangements, and the results were checked against IGoR. In a later analysis, hypergeometric tests were used to score TCR-TCR, TCR-HLA and TCR-CMV co-occurrence, with a repertoire-size bias correction applied to TCR pairs. To estimate false discovery rates, a later analysis permuted the HLA or CMV assignments 20 times. In a later analysis, co-occurring TCRs were grouped using DBSCAN, and TCRdist sequence similarity was added for clustering within HLA-allele-positive subsets. Repertoires with fewer than 30,000 or more than 120,000 public chains were left out of co-occurrence clustering, as were about five repertoires with anomalous nucleotide sharing. The table was pulled from immuneACCESS by TCRdb, which kept in-frame rearrangements only. Such tables lose some clones; where checked, under half of the loss comes from unresolved V genes, and the rest has no known cause. V and J calls and clone size follow that table, whereas D and trimming were derived from the DNA. In this sample the table shows fewer than 180,000 clones, 55% to 70% of which occur a single time. Roughly 6.4% of the sample lies in the top ten.

The cohort consisted of approximately 670 healthy bone marrow donors. Cohort members were all nominally healthy when sampled, although unrecorded immune exposures were likely present. The donor was CMV seropositive and belonged to the group of about 290 seropositive cohort members. A peripheral blood sample was collected from each donor, and TCR beta sequencing was performed on peripheral blood mononuclear cells. Genomic DNA was extracted from the blood cell samples with the Qiagen DNeasy Blood Extraction Kit. The germline V gene yields MDHEN for CDR1 and SYDVKM for CDR2. Measured from the cysteine to the phenylalanine, the CDR3 is 14 residues long. CDR3 DNA only is kept here, 42 bases in frame from base 1.

The clonotype was recovered from a woman aged 60-75 years in good health and CMV-seropositive. The sequence joins TRBV28 to TRBJ2-5; TRBD1 fits 7 bases in the junction. The J call may be wrong; the DNA end is better matched by TRBJ2-7. The sequencing sample was made of PBMCs. In nucleotide form, the sequence is TGTGCCAGCAGCCGACAGGGAAGCTCCTACGAGCAGTACTTC. This encodes CASSRQGSSYEQYF.